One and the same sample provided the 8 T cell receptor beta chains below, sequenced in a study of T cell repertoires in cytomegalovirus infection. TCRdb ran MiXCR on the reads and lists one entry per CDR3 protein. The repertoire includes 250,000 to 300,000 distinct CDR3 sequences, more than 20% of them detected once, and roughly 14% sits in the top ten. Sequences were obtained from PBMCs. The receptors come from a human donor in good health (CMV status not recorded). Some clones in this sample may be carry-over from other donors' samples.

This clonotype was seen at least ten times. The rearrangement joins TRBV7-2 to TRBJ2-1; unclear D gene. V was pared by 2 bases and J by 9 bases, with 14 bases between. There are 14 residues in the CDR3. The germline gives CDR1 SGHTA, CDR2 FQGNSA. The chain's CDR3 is CASSLRNKGLEQFF. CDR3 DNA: TGTGCCAGCAGCTTAAGGAATAAGGGCCTTGAGCAGTTCTTC.

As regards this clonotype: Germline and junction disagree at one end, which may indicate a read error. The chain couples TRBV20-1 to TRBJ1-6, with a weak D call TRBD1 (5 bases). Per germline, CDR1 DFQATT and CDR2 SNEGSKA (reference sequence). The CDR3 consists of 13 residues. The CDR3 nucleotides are TGCAGTGCGAGAGGAGGGGCCGGTTCACCCCTCCACTTT. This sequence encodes CSARGGAGSPLHF.

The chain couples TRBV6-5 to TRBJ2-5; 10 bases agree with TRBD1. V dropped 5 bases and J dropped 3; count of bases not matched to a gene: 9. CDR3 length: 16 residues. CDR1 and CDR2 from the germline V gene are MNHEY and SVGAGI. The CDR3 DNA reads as TGTGCCAGCAGTCTCGGGACAGGGGAATTGAAAGAGACCCAGTACTTC. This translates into CASSLGTGELKETQYF.

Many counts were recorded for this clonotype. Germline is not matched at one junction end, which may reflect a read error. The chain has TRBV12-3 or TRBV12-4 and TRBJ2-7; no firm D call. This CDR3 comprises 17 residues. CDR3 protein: CGFLYTEGNGFSHEQYF. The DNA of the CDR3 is TGTGGATTTCTCTACACGGAAGGGAATGGGTTCTCCCACGAGCAGTACTTC.

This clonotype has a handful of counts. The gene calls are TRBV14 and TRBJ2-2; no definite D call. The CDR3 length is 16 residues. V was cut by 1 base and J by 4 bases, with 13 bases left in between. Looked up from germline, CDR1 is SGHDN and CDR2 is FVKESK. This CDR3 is CASSQVGRTLTGELFF. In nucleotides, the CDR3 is TGTGCCAGCAGCCAAGTCGGTCGTACTCTCACCGGGGAGCTGTTTTTT.

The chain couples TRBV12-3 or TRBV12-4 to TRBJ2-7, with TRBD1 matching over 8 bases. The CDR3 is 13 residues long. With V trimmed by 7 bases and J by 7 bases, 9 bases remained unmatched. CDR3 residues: CASNLGQVGEQYF. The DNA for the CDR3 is TGTGCCAGCAACCTGGGACAGGTGGGAGAGCAGTACTTC.

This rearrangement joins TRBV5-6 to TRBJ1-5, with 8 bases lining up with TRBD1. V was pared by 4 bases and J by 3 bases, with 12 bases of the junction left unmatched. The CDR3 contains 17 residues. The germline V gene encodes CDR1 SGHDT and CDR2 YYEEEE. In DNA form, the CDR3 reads TGTGCCAGCAGCAAAACCCAGGGGGCCTCCTACAATCAGCCCCAGCATTTT. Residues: CASSKTQGASYNQPQHF.

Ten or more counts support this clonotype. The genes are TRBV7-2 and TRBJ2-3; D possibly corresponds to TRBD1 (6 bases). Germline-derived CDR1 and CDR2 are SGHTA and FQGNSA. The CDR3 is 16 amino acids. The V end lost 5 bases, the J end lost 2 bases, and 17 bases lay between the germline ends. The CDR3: CASSRQARDTTDTQYF. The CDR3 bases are TGTGCCAGCAGCCGACAAGCCCGGGACACCACAGATACGCAGTATTTT.